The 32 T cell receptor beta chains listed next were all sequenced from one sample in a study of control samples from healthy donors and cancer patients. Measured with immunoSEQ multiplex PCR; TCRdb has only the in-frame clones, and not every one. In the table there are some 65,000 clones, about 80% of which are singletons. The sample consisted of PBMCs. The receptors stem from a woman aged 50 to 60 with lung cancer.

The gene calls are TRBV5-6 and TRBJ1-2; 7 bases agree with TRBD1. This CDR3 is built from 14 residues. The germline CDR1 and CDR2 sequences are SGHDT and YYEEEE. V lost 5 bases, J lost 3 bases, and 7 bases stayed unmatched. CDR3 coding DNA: TGTGCCAGCAGTCTACAGGGGATGGACTATGGCTACACCTTC. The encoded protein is CASSLQGMDYGYTF.

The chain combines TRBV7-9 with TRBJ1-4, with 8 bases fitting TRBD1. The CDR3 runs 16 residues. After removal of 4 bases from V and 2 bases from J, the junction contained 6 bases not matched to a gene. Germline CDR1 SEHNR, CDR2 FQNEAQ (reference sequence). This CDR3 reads CASSSATGATNEKLFF. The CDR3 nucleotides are TGTGCCAGCAGCTCCGCGACAGGGGCTACTAATGAAAAACTGTTTTTT.

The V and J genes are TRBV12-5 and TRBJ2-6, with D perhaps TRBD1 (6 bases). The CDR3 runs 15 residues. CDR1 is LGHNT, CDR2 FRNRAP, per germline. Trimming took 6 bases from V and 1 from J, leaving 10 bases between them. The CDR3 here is CASGPDRSGANVLTF. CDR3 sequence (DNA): TGTGCTAGTGGCCCTGACAGGTCTGGGGCCAACGTCCTGACTTTC.

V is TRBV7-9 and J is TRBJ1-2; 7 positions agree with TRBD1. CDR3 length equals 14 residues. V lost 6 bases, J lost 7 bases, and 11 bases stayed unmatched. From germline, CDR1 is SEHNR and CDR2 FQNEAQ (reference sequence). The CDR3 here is CASSVGRGQSGYTF. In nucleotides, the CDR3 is TGTGCCAGCAGTGTAGGAAGGGGGCAGAGTGGCTACACCTTC. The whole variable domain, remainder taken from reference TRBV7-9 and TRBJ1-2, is DTGVSQNPRHKITKRGQNVTFRCDPISEHNRLYWYRQTLGQGPEFLTYFQNEAQLEKSRLLSDRFSAERPKGSFSTLEIQRTEQGDSAMYLCASSVGRGQSGYTFGSGTRLTVV.

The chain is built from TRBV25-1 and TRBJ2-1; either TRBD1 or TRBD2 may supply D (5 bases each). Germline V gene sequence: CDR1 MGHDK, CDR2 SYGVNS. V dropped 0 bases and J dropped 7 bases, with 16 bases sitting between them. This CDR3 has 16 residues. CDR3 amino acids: CASSEYVTGAENEQFF. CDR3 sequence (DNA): TGTGCCAGCAGTGAATATGTGACCGGGGCCGAGAATGAGCAGTTCTTC.

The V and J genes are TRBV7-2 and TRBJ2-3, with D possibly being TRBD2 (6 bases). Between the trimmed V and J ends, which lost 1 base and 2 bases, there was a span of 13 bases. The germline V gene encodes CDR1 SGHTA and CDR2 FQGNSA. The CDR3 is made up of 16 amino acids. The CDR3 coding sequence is TGTGCCAGCAGCTTAGTGGGCGGGGCCTACACAGATACGCAGTATTTT. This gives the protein CASSLVGGAYTDTQYF. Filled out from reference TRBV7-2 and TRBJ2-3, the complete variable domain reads GAGVSQSPSNKVTEKGKDVELRCDPISGHTALYWYRQSLGQGLEFLIYFQGNSAPDKSGLPSDRFSAERTGGSVSTLTIQRTQQEDSAVYLCASSLVGGAYTDTQYFGPGTRLTVL.

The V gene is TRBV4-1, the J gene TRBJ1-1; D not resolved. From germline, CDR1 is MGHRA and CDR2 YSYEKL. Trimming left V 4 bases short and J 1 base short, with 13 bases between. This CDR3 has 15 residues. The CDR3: CASSPHVFTNTEAFF. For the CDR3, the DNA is TGCGCCAGCAGCCCCCATGTCTTTACGAACACTGAAGCTTTCTTT.

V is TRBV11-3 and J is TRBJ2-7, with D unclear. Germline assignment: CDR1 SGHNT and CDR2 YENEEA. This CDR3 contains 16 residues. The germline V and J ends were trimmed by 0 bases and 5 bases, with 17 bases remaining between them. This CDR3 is CASSLEGRPHFDEQYF. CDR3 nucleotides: TGTGCCAGCAGCTTAGAAGGGCGACCCCATTTCGACGAGCAGTACTTC.

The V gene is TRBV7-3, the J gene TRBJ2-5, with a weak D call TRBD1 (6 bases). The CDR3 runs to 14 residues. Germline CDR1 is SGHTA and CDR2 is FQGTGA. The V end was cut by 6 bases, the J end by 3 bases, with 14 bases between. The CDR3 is CASSRGTVEETQYF. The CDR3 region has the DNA TGTGCCAGCAGTAGGGGGACCGTGGAAGAGACCCAGTACTTC. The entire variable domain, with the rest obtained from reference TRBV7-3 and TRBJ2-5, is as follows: GAGVSQTPSNKVTEKGKYVELRCDPISGHTALYWYRQSLGQGPEFLIYFQGTGAADDSGLPNDRFFAVRPEGSVSTLKIQRTERGDSAVYLCASSRGTVEETQYFGPGTRLLVL.

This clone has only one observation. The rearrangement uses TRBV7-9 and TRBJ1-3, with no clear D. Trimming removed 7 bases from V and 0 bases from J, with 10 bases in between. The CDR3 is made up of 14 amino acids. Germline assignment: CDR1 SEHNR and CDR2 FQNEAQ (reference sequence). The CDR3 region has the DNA TGTGCCAGCATAAGACAAACCTCTGGAAACACCATATATTTT. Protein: CASIRQTSGNTIYF.

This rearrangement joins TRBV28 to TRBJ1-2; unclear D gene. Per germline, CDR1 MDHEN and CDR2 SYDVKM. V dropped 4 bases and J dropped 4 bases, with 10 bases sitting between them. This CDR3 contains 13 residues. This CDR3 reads CASSYLAAYGYTF. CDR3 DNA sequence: TGTGCCAGCAGTTACCTCGCTGCCTATGGCTACACCTTC.

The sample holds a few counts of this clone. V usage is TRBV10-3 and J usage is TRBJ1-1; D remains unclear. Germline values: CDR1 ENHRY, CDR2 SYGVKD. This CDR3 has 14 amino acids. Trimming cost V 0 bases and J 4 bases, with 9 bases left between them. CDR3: CAISESGGGTEAFF. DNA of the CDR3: TGTGCCATCAGTGAGTCAGGAGGTGGCACTGAAGCTTTCTTT.

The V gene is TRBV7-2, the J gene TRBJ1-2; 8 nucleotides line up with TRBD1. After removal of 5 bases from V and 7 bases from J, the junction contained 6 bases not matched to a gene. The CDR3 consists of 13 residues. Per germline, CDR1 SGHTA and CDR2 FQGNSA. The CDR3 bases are TGTGCCAGCAGCCCCCTGGACAGGGCTGGCTACACCTTC. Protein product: CASSPLDRAGYTF.

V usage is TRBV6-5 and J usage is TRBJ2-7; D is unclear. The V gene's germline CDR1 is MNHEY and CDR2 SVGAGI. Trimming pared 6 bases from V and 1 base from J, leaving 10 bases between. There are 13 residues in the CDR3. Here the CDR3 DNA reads TGTGCCAGCAGAAGCTACCAGTCCTACGAGCAGTACTTC. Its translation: CASRSYQSYEQYF.

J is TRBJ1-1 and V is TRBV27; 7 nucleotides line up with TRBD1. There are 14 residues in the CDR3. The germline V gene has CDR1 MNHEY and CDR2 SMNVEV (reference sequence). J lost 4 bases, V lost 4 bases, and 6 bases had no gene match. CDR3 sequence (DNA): TGTGCCAGCAGTTCCGCGGACAGGTTCACTGAAGCTTTCTTT. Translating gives CASSSADRFTEAFF.

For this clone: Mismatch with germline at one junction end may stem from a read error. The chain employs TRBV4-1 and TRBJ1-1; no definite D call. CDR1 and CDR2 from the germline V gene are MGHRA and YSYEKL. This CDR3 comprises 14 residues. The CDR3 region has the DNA TGCGCCAGCAGCCAAGAAGGAGCGAACAGTGAAGCTTTCTTT. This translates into CASSQEGANSEAFF.

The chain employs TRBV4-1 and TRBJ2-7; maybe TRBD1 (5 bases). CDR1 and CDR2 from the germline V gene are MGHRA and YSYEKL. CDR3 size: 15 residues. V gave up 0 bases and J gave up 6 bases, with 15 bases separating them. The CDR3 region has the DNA TGCGCCAGCAGCCAAGACAGGGTAAAACCGGGCGAGCAGTACTTC. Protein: CASSQDRVKPGEQYF.

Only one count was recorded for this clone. Written as DNA, the CDR3 is TGTGCCAGCAGTTACCTTTTATCAGCGAATGAGCAGTTCTTC. This gives the protein CASSYLLSANEQFF. The chain is built from TRBV6-2 or TRBV6-3 and TRBJ2-1; D unresolved. The CDR3 loop spans 14 amino acids. Germline loops: CDR1 MNHEY, CDR2 SVGEGT. V shed 2 bases and J shed 7 bases, with 12 bases lying between them.

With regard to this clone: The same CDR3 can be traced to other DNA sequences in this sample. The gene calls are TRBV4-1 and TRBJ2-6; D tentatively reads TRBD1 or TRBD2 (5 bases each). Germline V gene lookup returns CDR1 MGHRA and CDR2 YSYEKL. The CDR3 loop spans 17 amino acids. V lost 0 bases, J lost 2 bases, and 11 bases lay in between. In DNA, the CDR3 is TGCGCCAGCAGCCAAGACCCACCGGGACCTGGGGCCAACGTCCTGACTTTC. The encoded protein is CASSQDPPGPGANVLTF.

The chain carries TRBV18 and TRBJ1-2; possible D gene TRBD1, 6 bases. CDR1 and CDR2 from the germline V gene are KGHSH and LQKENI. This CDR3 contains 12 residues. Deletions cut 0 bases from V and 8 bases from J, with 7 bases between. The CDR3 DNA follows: TGTGCCAGCTCACCACCGGGGGCCGGCTACACCTTC. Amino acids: CASSPPGAGYTF.

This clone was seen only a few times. As DNA, the CDR3 is TGTGCCAGCAGACTTCAGAACACTGAAGCTTTCTTT. Its translation: CASRLQNTEAFF. The rearrangement uses TRBV28 and TRBJ1-1; no reliable D call. Between the trimmed V and J ends, which lost 6 bases and 1 base, there was a span of 6 bases. Germline values: CDR1 MDHEN, CDR2 SYDVKM. The CDR3 sequence is 12 residues long.

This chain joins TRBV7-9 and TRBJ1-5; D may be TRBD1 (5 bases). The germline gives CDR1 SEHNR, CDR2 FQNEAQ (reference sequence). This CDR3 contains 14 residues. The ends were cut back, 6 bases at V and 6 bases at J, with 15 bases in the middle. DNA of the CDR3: TGTGCCAGCAGTAGATCAGGGATAGGTCAGCCCCAGCATTTT. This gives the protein CASSRSGIGQPQHF.

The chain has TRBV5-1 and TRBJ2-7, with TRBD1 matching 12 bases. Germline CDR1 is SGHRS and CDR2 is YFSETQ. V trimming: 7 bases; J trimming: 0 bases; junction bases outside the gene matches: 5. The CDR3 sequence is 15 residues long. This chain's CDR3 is CASRPGQGASYEQYF. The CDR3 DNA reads TGCGCCAGCCGGCCGGGACAGGGGGCCTCCTACGAGCAGTACTTC. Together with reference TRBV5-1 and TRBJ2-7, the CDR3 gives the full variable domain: KAGVTQTPRYLIKTRGQQVTLSCSPISGHRSVSWYQQTPGQGLQFLFEYFSETQRNKGNFPGRFSGRQFSNSRSEMNVSTLELGDSALYLCASRPGQGASYEQYFGPGTRLTVT.

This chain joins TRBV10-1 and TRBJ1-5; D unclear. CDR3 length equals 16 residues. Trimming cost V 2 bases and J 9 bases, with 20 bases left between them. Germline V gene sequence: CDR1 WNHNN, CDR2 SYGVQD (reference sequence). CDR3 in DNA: TGCGCCAGCAGTGAGGGACGGTGGAGGGCATGTGGGCCCCAGCATTTT. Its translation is CASSEGRWRACGPQHF.

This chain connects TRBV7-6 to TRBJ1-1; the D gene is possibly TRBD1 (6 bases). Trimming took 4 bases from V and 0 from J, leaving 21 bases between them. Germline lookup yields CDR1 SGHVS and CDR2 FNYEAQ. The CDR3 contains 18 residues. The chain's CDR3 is CASSSTVKTGTMNTEAFF. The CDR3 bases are TGTGCCAGCAGCTCAACCGTAAAGACAGGCACTATGAACACTGAAGCTTTCTTT.

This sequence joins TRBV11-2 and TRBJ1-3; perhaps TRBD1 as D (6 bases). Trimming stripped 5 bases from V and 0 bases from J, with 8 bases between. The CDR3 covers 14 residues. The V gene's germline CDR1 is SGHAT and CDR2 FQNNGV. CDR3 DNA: TGTGCCAGCAGCCGGGACATCTCTGGAAACACCATATATTTT. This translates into CASSRDISGNTIYF.

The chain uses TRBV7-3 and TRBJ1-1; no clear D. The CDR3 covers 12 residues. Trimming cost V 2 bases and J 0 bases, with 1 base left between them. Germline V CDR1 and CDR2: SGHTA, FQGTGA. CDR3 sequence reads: CASSLLNTEAFF. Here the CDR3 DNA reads TGTGCCAGCAGCTTACTGAACACTGAAGCTTTCTTT.

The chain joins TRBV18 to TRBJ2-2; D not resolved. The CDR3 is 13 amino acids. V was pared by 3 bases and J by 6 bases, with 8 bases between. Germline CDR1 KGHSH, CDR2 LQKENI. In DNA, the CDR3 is TGTGCCAGCTCACCCATAAACCCCGGGGAGCTGTTTTTT. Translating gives CASSPINPGELFF.

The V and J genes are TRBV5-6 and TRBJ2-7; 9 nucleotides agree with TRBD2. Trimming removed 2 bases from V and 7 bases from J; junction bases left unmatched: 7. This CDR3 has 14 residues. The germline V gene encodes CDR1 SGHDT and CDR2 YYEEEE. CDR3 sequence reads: CASSFSGGTLEQYF. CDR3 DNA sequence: TGTGCCAGCAGCTTTAGCGGGGGTACGTTGGAGCAGTACTTC.

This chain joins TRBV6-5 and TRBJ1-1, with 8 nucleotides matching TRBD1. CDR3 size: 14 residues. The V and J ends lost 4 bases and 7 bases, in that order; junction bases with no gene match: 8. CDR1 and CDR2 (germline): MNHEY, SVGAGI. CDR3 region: CASSLTGGGVEAFF. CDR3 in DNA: TGTGCCAGCAGTTTAACAGGGGGAGGGGTTGAAGCTTTCTTT.

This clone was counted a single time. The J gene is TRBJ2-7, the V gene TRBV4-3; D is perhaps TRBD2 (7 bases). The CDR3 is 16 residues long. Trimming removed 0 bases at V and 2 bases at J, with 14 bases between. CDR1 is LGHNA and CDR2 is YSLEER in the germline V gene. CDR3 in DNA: TGCGCCAGCAGCCAAGATGCCGGGGGGCTGACCTACGAGCAGTACTTC. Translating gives CASSQDAGGLTYEQYF.

CDR3 loop: CASSQLRDKLLRGEAFF. The CDR3 region has the DNA TGTGCCAGCAGCCAATTGAGGGACAAACTCTTGAGGGGTGAAGCTTTCTTT. The genes are TRBV4-2 and TRBJ1-1, with D possibly matching TRBD1 (6 bases). Trimming removed 2 bases at V and 7 bases at J, with 23 bases between. The CDR3 contains 17 residues. Germline CDR1 LGHNA, CDR2 YNFKEQ.